One and the same sample provided the 9 T cell receptor beta chains below, sequenced in a study of blood T cell repertoires in COVID-19. TCRdb's copy holds only in-frame clones and misses some; the assay was immunoSEQ multiplex PCR. This sample carries over 450,000 clones, 89% of them seen once, and the ten largest clones take approximately 0.9%. Specimen: peripheral blood. The receptors shown here come from a man between 18 and 29 years old with COVID-19, enrolled during active disease.

This chain uses TRBV19 with TRBJ1-2, with D tentatively TRBD1 (5 bases). The CDR3 loop spans 13 amino acids. CDR1 and CDR2 from the germline V gene are LNHDA and SQIVND (reference sequence). The germline V and J ends were trimmed by 8 bases and 8 bases, with 18 bases remaining between them. CDR3 loop: CASGGDPLYGYTF. CDR3 in DNA: TGTGCCAGTGGGGGGGACCCGCTCTACGGCTACACCTTC. The full variable domain, its missing parts supplied by reference TRBV19 and TRBJ1-2, is DGGITQSPKYLFRKEGQNVTLSCEQNLNHDAMYWYRQDPGQGLRLIYYSQIVNDFQKGDIAEGYSVSREKKESFPLTVTSAQKNPTAFYLCASGGDPLYGYTFGSGTRLTVV.

This chain uses TRBV30 with TRBJ1-4, with unresolved D. V lost 0 bases to trimming and J lost 5 bases, with 7 bases between them. The CDR3 length is 13 residues. Germline loops: CDR1 GTSNPN, CDR2 SVGIG (reference sequence). CDR3 loop: CAWSVRWNEKLFF. The CDR3 DNA reads TGTGCCTGGAGTGTACGGTGGAATGAAAAACTGTTTTTT.

The chain combines TRBV6-5 with TRBJ1-1; a weak D match, TRBD1 (6 bases). This CDR3 has 16 amino acids. V was cut by 0 bases and J by 11 bases, with 22 bases left in between. Germline lookup yields CDR1 MNHEY and CDR2 SVGAGI. CDR3 in DNA: TGTGCCAGCAGTTACTCAACCGGGACAACGGGTGCCCAGGCTTTCTTT. Amino acid sequence: CASSYSTGTTGAQAFF.

This rearrangement joins TRBV5-4 to TRBJ2-1; 7 bases agree with TRBD1. CDR1 is SGHNT, CDR2 YYREEE, per germline (reference sequence). The ends lost 0 bases at V and 15 bases at J; junction bases unmatched: 9. The CDR3 sequence is 13 residues long. Here the CDR3 reads CASSLDQQGSRFF. The DNA for the CDR3 is TGTGCCAGCAGCTTGGATCAACAGGGGAGTCGGTTCTTC.

V gene TRBV7-9 combines with J gene TRBJ1-4, with D possibly TRBD1 on 5 matching bases. V was trimmed by 5 bases and J by 8 bases, leaving 15 bases between them. This CDR3 is 14 amino acids long. The germline V gene has CDR1 SEHNR and CDR2 FQNEAQ (reference sequence). CDR3 residues: CASSKGGAGEKLFF. The CDR3 DNA is TGTGCCAGCAGCAAGGGAGGGGCAGGGGAAAAACTGTTTTTT.

Details on this clone: The sample has other DNA sequences that encode this CDR3 too. The CDR3 reads CASSYSGRGGTEAFF. In DNA, the CDR3 is TGTGCCAGCAGTTACTCGGGGAGGGGAGGCACTGAAGCTTTCTTT. The V and J genes are TRBV6-5 and TRBJ1-1, with D possibly matching TRBD1 (5 bases). The germline gives CDR1 MNHEY, CDR2 SVGAGI. The CDR3 has 15 amino acids. The V gene lost 0 bases and the J gene lost 4 bases, with 12 bases spanning the gap.

This sequence joins TRBV18 and TRBJ2-7; D not certain. The CDR3 loop spans 14 amino acids. V was pared by 2 bases and J by 0 bases, with 8 bases between. Germline V gene data show CDR1 as KGHSH and CDR2 as LQKENI. CDR3 loop: CASSPGASSYEQYF. The CDR3 bases are TGTGCCAGCTCACCAGGAGCGAGCTCCTACGAGCAGTACTTC.

The chain carries TRBV5-1 and TRBJ2-7; D may be TRBD2 (5 bases). Germline values: CDR1 SGHRS, CDR2 YFSETQ. The V gene lost 0 bases and the J gene lost 0 bases, with 7 bases spanning the gap. This CDR3 has 14 amino acids. The CDR3 coding sequence is TGCGCCAGCAGCTTGGAGCGGCCCTCCTACGAGCAGTACTTC. It encodes CASSLERPSYEQYF.

The gene calls are TRBV3-1 (or the pseudogene TRBV3-2) and TRBJ2-7; TRBD2 agrees at 13 bases. The CDR3 has 15 amino acids. Trimming removed 0 bases from V and 7 bases from J; junction bases left unmatched: 3. Germline CDR1 is LGHDT and CDR2 is YNNKEL (reference sequence). The CDR3 is CASSQETSGRREQYF. The CDR3 DNA is TGTGCCAGCAGCCAAGAGACTAGCGGGAGGCGGGAGCAGTACTTC.